The 26 T cell receptor beta chains below all came from one sample that was sequenced in a study of cytomegalovirus exposure and HLA in healthy donors. The PCR contained 60 Vbeta and 13 Jbeta primers. TCRdb keeps only in-frame clones here, not all; method: immunoSEQ multiplex PCR. The table shows approximately 170,000 clones, with 80% to 90% occurring only once. The sequenced sample consisted of PBMCs. The receptors stem from a male donor in good health and CMV-seronegative.

The chain is built from TRBV7-8 and TRBJ1-6; 9 nucleotides line up with TRBD1. This CDR3 region has 15 residues. Germline V gives CDR1 SGHVS, CDR2 FQNEAQ. V dropped 5 bases and J dropped 8; count of bases not matched to a gene: 7. The CDR3: CASSPRRQGDSPLHF. The CDR3 DNA sequence: TGTGCCAGCAGCCCACGCCGACAGGGGGATTCACCCCTCCACTTT.

This chain uses TRBV5-6 with TRBJ2-3, with D hard to call. The germline gives CDR1 SGHDT, CDR2 YYEEEE. The CDR3 has 15 residues. Trimming took 1 base from V and 0 from J, leaving 9 bases between them. The CDR3 region is CASSLLTSSTDTQYF. The CDR3 DNA is TGTGCCAGCAGCTTGCTGACATCTAGCACAGATACGCAGTATTTT.

The chain joins TRBV6-6 to TRBJ2-7, with TRBD2 matching over 8 bases. CDR3 length: 14 amino acids. Unmatched junction bases numbered 9, after V lost 7 bases and J lost 4 bases. Germline-derived CDR1 and CDR2 are MNHNY and SVGAGI (reference sequence). The DNA for the CDR3 is TGTGCCAGCATTTCCGGGGGGGCCCAATACGAGCAGTACTTC. Its translation is CASISGGAQYEQYF.

The gene calls are TRBV5-4 and TRBJ1-4; the match to TRBD1 covers 7 bases. J gave up 4 bases and V 6 bases, and 12 bases lay outside the gene matches. CDR1 and CDR2 (germline): SGHNT, YYREEE (reference sequence). The CDR3 contains 16 residues. CDR3 DNA: TGTGCCAGCACCTCGCAGACAGGGTCCCATAATGAAAAACTGTTTTTT. It encodes CASTSQTGSHNEKLFF. The whole variable domain, remainder taken from reference TRBV5-4 and TRBJ1-4, is ETGVTQSPTHLIKTRGQQVTLRCSSQSGHNTVSWYQQALGQGPQFIFQYYREEENGRGNFPPRFSGLQFPNYSSELNVNALELDDSALYLCASTSQTGSHNEKLFFGSGTQLSVL.

The chain is built from TRBV19 and TRBJ2-5; 7 nucleotides match TRBD1. Germline V gives CDR1 LNHDA, CDR2 SQIVND (reference sequence). Germline trimming cut 8 bases from V and 1 base from J; bases unmatched to any gene: 13. The CDR3 length is 16 residues. The CDR3 DNA sequence: TGTGCCAGTGAAGGGACAGCCACATTTCTCCAAGAGACCCAGTACTTC. Translation gives CASEGTATFLQETQYF.

The chain carries TRBV5-1 and TRBJ1-2; 9 nucleotides align to TRBD1. Losses at the gene ends were 1 base for V and 6 bases for J; bases not matched to a gene: 7. CDR1 is SGHRS and CDR2 is YFSETQ in the germline V gene. CDR3 length equals 15 residues. The CDR3 DNA follows: TGCGCCAGCAGCTTGATTACAGGGGGCGCAGATGGCTACACCTTC. Translating gives CASSLITGGADGYTF.

The chain employs TRBV5-4 and TRBJ2-7; TRBD2 matches 14 bases. After removal of 5 bases from V and 2 bases from J, the junction contained 6 bases not matched to a gene. Per the germline V gene, CDR1 is SGHNT and CDR2 is YYREEE (reference sequence). The CDR3 consists of 16 residues. CDR3 DNA: TGTGCCAGCAGTCTTCCGGGACTAGCGGGAGCCTACGAGCAGTACTTC. Its protein product is CASSLPGLAGAYEQYF.

The rearrangement uses TRBV27 and TRBJ1-2, with 8 bases aligning to TRBD1. This CDR3 spans 11 amino acids. Germline V gene lookup returns CDR1 MNHEY and CDR2 SMNVEV (reference sequence). Losses at the gene ends were 5 bases for V and 7 bases for J; bases not matched to a gene: 0. The CDR3 region has the DNA TGTGCCAGCAGTACAGGGGGTGGCTACACCTTC. Its translation is CASSTGGGYTF.

The J gene is TRBJ2-5, the V gene TRBV5-1, with D perhaps TRBD2 (6 bases). This CDR3 spans 14 amino acids. The V and J ends lost 4 bases and 3 bases respectively, with 13 bases between them. CDR1 and CDR2 from the germline V gene are SGHRS and YFSETQ. The CDR3 here is CASSLQGLEETQYF. In DNA, the CDR3 is TGCGCCAGCAGCCTCCAGGGACTTGAAGAGACCCAGTACTTC.

This chain links TRBV7-2 with TRBJ2-3; 7 nucleotides match TRBD1. The germline CDR1 and CDR2 sequences are SGHTA and FQGNSA. J gave up 0 bases and V 5 bases, and 8 bases lay outside the gene matches. This CDR3 is 16 amino acids long. The CDR3: CASSEGAIISTDTQYF. CDR3 DNA sequence: TGTGCCAGCAGCGAGGGGGCAATAATTAGCACAGATACGCAGTATTTT.

This sequence joins TRBV9 and TRBJ1-3, with TRBD1 identical over 8 bases. CDR3 length: 18 residues. Trimming took 0 bases from V and 4 from J; bases not matched to a gene: 12. In germline, CDR1 is SGDLS, CDR2 YYNGEE. The CDR3 is CASSVAGGTGPEGNTIYF. CDR3 DNA: TGTGCCAGCAGCGTAGCTGGGGGGACAGGCCCCGAGGGAAACACCATATATTTT.

The chain couples TRBV7-2 to TRBJ2-1; 11 bases are shared with TRBD2. The ends lost 5 bases at V and 9 bases at J; junction bases unmatched: 3. There are 13 residues in the CDR3. Germline assignment: CDR1 SGHTA and CDR2 FQGNSA. The CDR3 DNA reads TGTGCCAGCAGCCCAACTAGCGGGGGTGAGCAGTTCTTC. Protein product: CASSPTSGGEQFF.

The V and J genes are TRBV7-2 and TRBJ2-7, with 8 bases identical to TRBD2. The germline gives CDR1 SGHTA, CDR2 FQGNSA. The J segment lost 5 bases and the V segment lost 4 bases, leaving 7 bases of the junction unmatched. The CDR3 covers 14 residues. The CDR3 DNA sequence: TGTGCCAGCAGCTGGAAGCGGGAGTCCCACGAGCAGTACTTC. This gives the protein CASSWKRESHEQYF.

CDR3 sequence: CAWTTGYGYTF. The CDR3 region has the DNA TGTGCCTGGACGACAGGCTATGGCTACACCTTC. This sequence joins TRBV30 and TRBJ1-2; D may be TRBD1 (6 bases). V was cut by 4 bases and J by 4 bases, with 7 bases left in between. The CDR3 contains 11 residues. Germline V CDR1 and CDR2: GTSNPN, SVGIG (reference sequence).

The chain has TRBV6-4 and TRBJ2-3; D unresolved. CDR1 and CDR2 from the germline V gene are MRHNA and SNTAGT. There are 15 residues in the CDR3. The germline V and J ends were trimmed by 7 bases and 0 bases, with 14 bases remaining between them. The CDR3 region is CASKSRPHSTDTQYF. In nucleotides, the CDR3 is TGTGCCAGCAAGTCCAGGCCCCACAGCACAGATACGCAGTATTTT.

This chain connects TRBV7-6 to TRBJ2-6; 8 positions match TRBD1. The CDR3 extends over 17 amino acids. Germline trimming cut 6 bases from V and 2 bases from J; bases unmatched to any gene: 9. The germline V gene encodes CDR1 SGHVS and CDR2 FNYEAQ. CDR3 DNA: TGTGCCAGCAGTACCGGGACAGGACCCGCTGGGGCCAACGTCCTGACTTTC. This sequence encodes CASSTGTGPAGANVLTF. Supplemented by reference TRBV7-6 and TRBJ2-6, the full variable domain reads GAGVSQSPRYKVTKRGQDVALRCDPISGHVSLYWYRQALGQGPEFLTYFNYEAQQDKSGLPNDRFSAERPEGSISTLTIQRTEQRDSAMYRCASSTGTGPAGANVLTFGAGSRLTVL.

As for this clone: As the CDR3 is not closed by the conserved phenylalanine or tryptophan, this likely results from a read error. This sequence joins TRBV28 and TRBJ1-2, with 9 bases lining up with TRBD1. The V segment lost 6 bases and the J segment 1 base; nucleotides outside the gene matches: 6. The CDR3 sequence is 15 residues long. Per germline, CDR1 MDHEN and CDR2 SYDVKM. The CDR3 spells CASRLGQGLNYGYTL. The CDR3 DNA reads TGTGCCAGCAGACTGGGACAGGGACTTAACTATGGCTACACCCTC.

The V and J genes are TRBV27 and TRBJ2-7, with TRBD1 identical over 12 bases. CDR3 length equals 16 residues. Trimming at V came to 5 bases and at J to 4 bases, leaving 9 bases not matched to a gene. Germline V gene data show CDR1 as MNHEY and CDR2 as SMNVEV (reference sequence). DNA for the CDR3: TGTGCCAGCAGTCCACGGGGGGGACAGGGGGCTTACGAGCAGTACTTC. As protein: CASSPRGGQGAYEQYF.

The chain uses TRBV29-1 and TRBJ2-7; tentative D call: TRBD1 (6 bases). The end of the DNA fits TRBJ2-5 better, so the J call may be wrong. Germline V CDR1 and CDR2: SQVTM, ANQGSEA. CDR3 length equals 13 residues. The CDR3 protein is CSVTKGGGETQYF. The CDR3 nucleotides are TGCAGCGTTACCAAAGGGGGTGGAGAGACCCAGTACTTC.

The V call is TRBV5-1, the J call TRBJ2-6, with 12 bases lining up with TRBD1. Germline loops: CDR1 SGHRS, CDR2 YFSETQ. Unmatched junction bases numbered 5, after V lost 0 bases and J lost 1 base. This CDR3 is built from 19 residues. The CDR3 sequence is CASSLDGTGGASGANVLTF. The CDR3 nucleotides read TGCGCCAGCAGCTTGGATGGGACAGGGGGCGCATCTGGGGCCAACGTCCTGACTTTC.

The rearrangement links TRBV4-3 to TRBJ1-2, with D perhaps TRBD1 (5 bases). The length of the CDR3 is 17 residues. Germline V gene lookup returns CDR1 LGHNA and CDR2 YSLEER. Trimming cost V 1 base and J 5 bases, with 20 bases left between them. CDR3 loop: CASSQVGGGAGFYGYTF. Here the CDR3 DNA reads TGCGCCAGCAGCCAAGTGGGGGGAGGGGCCGGCTTTTATGGCTACACCTTC.

CDR3 sequence reads: CASSLVAGKDEQFF. CDR3 sequence (DNA): TGTGCCAGCAGCTTAGTGGCAGGGAAGGATGAGCAGTTCTTC. The V call is TRBV7-2, the J call TRBJ2-1; possibly TRBD1 for D (5 bases). The V and J ends lost 1 base and 8 bases respectively, with 12 bases between them. CDR1 and CDR2 from the germline V gene are SGHTA and FQGNSA. The CDR3 length is 14 residues.

This clone was found once. The CDR3 DNA sequence: TGTGCCAGCAGCCAAGGGTCAGTGGCCTACGAGCAGTACTTC. It codes for CASSQGSVAYEQYF. The chain couples TRBV14 to TRBJ2-7; D not resolved. Per germline, CDR1 SGHDN and CDR2 FVKESK. Trimming pared 1 base from V and 2 bases from J, leaving 9 bases between. This CDR3 contains 14 residues.

With respect to this clone: At one end the junction does not follow the germline gene, possibly because of a read error. The V call is TRBV18, the J call TRBJ1-5; 7 nucleotides align to TRBD1. The CDR3 length is 16 residues. Germline V CDR1 and CDR2: KGHSH, LQKENI. For the CDR3, the DNA is TGTGCCAGCTCACCTATTGTAATAGGGGGCAAACAGCCCCAGCATTTT. Translating gives CASSPIVIGGKQPQHF.

The V gene is TRBV28, the J gene TRBJ2-5; the D gene is possibly TRBD2 (6 bases). This CDR3 contains 16 residues. The V end lost 3 bases, the J end lost 5 bases, and 19 bases lay between the germline ends. Per germline, CDR1 MDHEN and CDR2 SYDVKM. The CDR3 spells CASSFPPATSAETQYF. The CDR3, as DNA: TGTGCCAGCAGTTTTCCGCCCGCGACTAGTGCGGAGACCCAGTACTTC.

The V call is TRBV28, the J call TRBJ1-2; D not certain. Germline assignment: CDR1 MDHEN and CDR2 SYDVKM. V dropped 6 bases and J dropped 2 bases, with 10 bases sitting between them. This CDR3 contains 13 residues. The CDR3 loop reads CASRPAGNYGYTF. The CDR3 region has the DNA TGTGCCAGCAGGCCAGCCGGGAACTATGGCTACACCTTC.